This TCR beta chain comes out of a study of cytomegalovirus exposure and HLA in healthy donors (dated by TCRdb to about 2017). Regarding the complete study: In an earlier analysis of 450 to 750 of the donors, 250 to 300 Gb of sequence data and roughly 100 million unique TCR beta sequences from 150 million to 200 million T cells were reported. An early release covering roughly 640 HLA-typed donors comprised roughly 300 gigabases of sequencing data and around 86 million unique TCR sequences. Of the approximately 370 genotyped donors, 70% to 90% were placed in the genetic ancestry cluster associated with self-reported Caucasian donors. The study was designed to test whether signatures of past pathogen exposure could be identified by cataloging public T cell receptors. The T cell repertoires of several hundred subjects were profiled by immunosequencing and related to cytomegalovirus serostatus. Besides the first cohort of approximately 670 subjects, a separate validation cohort made up of 120 different subjects was used. To predict cytomegalovirus infection status, the study brought together high-throughput TCR immunosequencing, statistical association of individual TCRs with disease status, and machine learning. To study patterns of TCR occurrence, a later analysis re-analyzed previously published TCR beta repertoires from just over 650 donors and added high-resolution HLA genotyping. In the later analysis, no new phenotypic data were used to find candidate immune exposures; instead, reliance was placed on TCR beta sequences and their occurrence across donors. An earlier analysis of around 540 of the donors applied high-throughput TCR beta sequencing to assess whether each TCR beta V gene segment acted as functional or pseudogenic. Donor age, sex, ethnicity and CMV serostatus were compiled together with the repertoire data. A later genetic analysis took genome-wide SNP genotypes for about 65% of the roughly 670 donors and used that subset as a discovery cohort. All discovery cohort repertoires had been generated on a single sequencing platform. Class I and class II HLA loci were covered by the typing at four-digit resolution. The number of donors typed differed by locus, with roughly 620-630 for A, B, C, DRB1 and DQB1, roughly 520 for DQA1, 600 to 610 for DPA1, and approximately 470 for DPB1. Because of strong linkage in the cohort, roughly 5 DR-DQ haplotypes were treated as single units for association and clustering. Among some 410 genotyped donors of the cohort, an average of around 250,000 unique TCR beta nucleotide sequences was sequenced per donor, of which roughly 17% were non-productive. The paper's findings and limits, for the study overall: In a later analysis, HLA-associated TCR beta chains were found to be more clonally expanded and to have lower generation probabilities than equally common non-associated chains. Correlated functional status among segregating V segments might reflect linkage disequilibrium, but an unknown experimental factor could not be ruled out. Across donors, most TCR sequences were observed very rarely, whereas some public TCRs were present in many individuals. A later genetic analysis reported fewer N-insertions in productive TCRs among donors in an Asian-associated ancestry cluster than the roughly 620-donor mean. A later analysis reported that several top co-occurrence clusters appeared linked to parvovirus B19, influenza, CMV and Epstein-Barr virus. In this cohort, only TCR beta chains were sequenced, and detectable features were limited by the absence of alpha or paired-chain data. When HLA alleles, especially DR and DQ, strongly co-occurred, TCR associations were difficult to assign to individual alleles. A group of highly shared sequence variants was considered likely to be a technical artifact of the sequencing pipeline. The presence/absence analyses assumed that sequencing depth was roughly uniform across donors, and that assumption may not be true. At a false discovery rate of 0.05, a later analysis linked approximately 18,000 TCR beta sequences to specific HLA alleles. Broadly in line with IMGT annotations, most TCR beta V segments showed up in productive rearrangements about 87% or about 30% of the time in an earlier analysis of roughly 590 of the donors. The authors suggested that the approach could potentially be extended to other disease states and immunological phenotypes. CMV serostatus was the only immune exposure information available for the cohort. The earlier analysis of 587 of the donors excluded seventeen rarely observed V segments, including chromosome 9 orphons, because counts were too low. The study listed approximately 150 TCR beta chains as associated with cytomegalovirus. Because HLA typing was unavailable for some donors at each locus, only the typed subset was used in association tests. A further reported finding was that TCR beta sequences accurately predicted the HLA-A and HLA-B alleles for most subjects in the first cohort. In a later genetic analysis, a missense DCLRE1C variant was associated with V-gene and J-gene trimming of TCR beta chains, and the association was replicated in an independent cohort. In a later analysis, the rate of TCR association differed among HLA loci, with DRB1 alleles having the most associated TCRs and HLA-C alleles having the fewest. Because the 87-base-pair reads could not distinguish some IMGT-functional V segments, including TRBV6-2 and TRBV6-3, those segments were excluded. Most CMV-associated TCR beta chains appeared to be HLA-restricted in a later analysis, and the HLA associations seemed to be driven largely by CMV exposure. In vitro tests confirmed that a few of the cytomegalovirus-associated TCR beta chains recognize cytomegalovirus antigens. Cytomegalovirus status was reported to be diagnosed by the classifier with high specificity and sensitivity in both the original and validation cohorts.

The cohort was made up of about 670 healthy bone marrow donors. All cohort members were sampled while nominally healthy, although unrecorded immune exposures were likely present. The donor was CMV seronegative and belonged to the group of around 400 seronegative cohort members. Each donor provided a peripheral blood sample, and peripheral blood mononuclear cells were used for TCR beta sequencing. Genomic DNA was extracted from the blood cell samples with the Qiagen DNeasy Blood Extraction Kit. The library came from the immunoSEQ multiplex PCR assay. A mixture of 60 forward primers for TCR Vbeta segments and 13 reverse primers for TCR Jbeta segments was used in the multiplex PCR. The CDR3 region of rearranged TCR beta genes was amplified from genomic DNA by a multiplex PCR assay. Amplified TCR beta libraries were sequenced as 87-base-pair reads on the Illumina HiSeq System. Per the source publication's procedure: Across the 700 or so repertoires, a later analysis counted tens of millions of unique TCR beta chains, about 10 million of which were shared by at least two donors. Raw reads were error-corrected and collapsed into unique sequences by a nearest-neighbor algorithm in which closely related sequences were merged to remove PCR and sequencing errors. CDR3 sequences were aligned to IMGT reference sequences to assign V, D and J gene segments. For a sequence to be retained, at least a six-nucleotide match to both a V gene segment and a J gene segment was required. A rearrangement was called productive if the CDR3 had no stop codons and remained in frame with V and J, and every other rearrangement was called non-productive. CDR3 was defined by IMGT convention, running from the second conserved V-encoded cysteine to the conserved J-encoded phenylalanine. Sequences without an unambiguous match to a single V gene segment were excluded from the earlier analysis of approximately 560 of the donors. In an earlier analysis of roughly 600 of the donors, a V segment was called functional when productive rearrangements were above 56.7%, and segregating when the standard deviation between donors exceeded 5%. To diagnose cytomegalovirus status from the catalog of TCR beta chain sequences, a statistical classification framework was built. A later analysis assigned V and J genes by comparing TCR nucleotide sequences with IMGT/GENE-DB human TR gene sequences. A later analysis assigned CDR3 sequences and most-parsimonious VDJ recombination scenarios with the TCRdist pipeline. In a later analysis, every TCR beta chain was defined by the combination of its CDR3 amino acid sequence and its V-gene family, and reads without a unique V-gene family were dropped. In a later analysis, nearly 600 highly shared, low-generation-probability nucleotide sequences were removed to address suspected cross-contamination and a sequencing artifact. For each public chain, a later analysis derived a clonal expansion index from normalized ranks of inferred template counts within each repertoire. In a later analysis, generation probabilities were computed using a VDJ recombination model fitted to out-of-frame rearrangements, and the results were checked against IGoR. In a later analysis, TCR-TCR, TCR-HLA and TCR-CMV co-occurrence was scored with hypergeometric tests, and a repertoire-size bias correction was applied to TCR pairs. To estimate false discovery rates, a later analysis permuted the HLA or CMV assignments 20 times. In a later analysis, co-occurring TCRs were grouped with DBSCAN, and TCRdist sequence similarity was added when clustering was performed within HLA-allele-positive subsets. Repertoires with fewer than 30,000 or more than 120,000 public chains were left out of co-occurrence clustering, as were about 5 repertoires with anomalous nucleotide sharing. In TCRdb, the immuneACCESS table is reduced to in-frame sequences with V and J assigned. These tables do not hold every clone; where another copy was compared, an unresolved V gene accounts for under half, and the others remain unexplained. V and J calls and clone size follow that table, whereas D and trimming were derived from the DNA. Across this sample there are tens of thousands of clones, with 70% to 85% seen only once. The ten largest clones represent around 1.5% of the sample.

In the case of this clone: This receptor's antigen is unknown. No much larger clone is present one base from it, and per-base qualities are unavailable.

Including the terminal cysteine and phenylalanine, the CDR3 comprises 15 residues. The DNA shown is the 45-base CDR3, in frame from base 1. Based on the germline V gene (reference sequence), the CDR1 and CDR2 sequences are GTSNPN and SVGIG. V was cut back by 4 bases and J by 4 bases, leaving a gap of 17 bases between them. The chain uses TRBV30 and TRBJ1-3; the best D guess is TRBD1, with 5 bases matching. The material sequenced was PBMCs. The TCR was taken from a man younger than 45 in good health and CMV-seronegative. The nucleotide sequence is given as TGTGCCTGGACCCGCTACAGGAATATAGGAAACACCATATATTTT. Its translation reads: CAWTRYRNIGNTIYF. Beyond the CDR3, the reference TRBV30 and TRBJ1-3 genes provide the residues; the full variable domain reads: SQTIHQWPATLVQPVGSPLSLECTVEGTSNPNLYWYRQAAGRGLQLLFYSVGIGQISSEVPQNLSASRPQDRQFILSSKKLLLSDSGFYLCAWTRYRNIGNTIYFGEGSWLTVV.